These 8 T cell receptor beta chains were all obtained from the same sample, sequenced in a study of regulatory T cells in long-lasting Graves disease. Time point of the sample: newly diagnosed GD, antithyroid drugs for less than 3 months. Generation of the TCR library employed RNA extracted from PBMCs. The TCR beta library used iRepertoire HTBI primers with Arm-PCR amplification of CDR3. TCRdb independently ran MiXCR on the multiplex PCR reads; one entry per CDR3 protein. The sample holds 580,000 or so distinct CDR3 sequences, about 16% seen once. These data are also associated with another study on T cells in Graves' hyperthyroidism and ophthalmopathy.

Sequenced here: peripheral blood mononuclear cells (PBMCs), sampled at new diagnosis, from a patient treated with antithyroid drugs. All receptors come from a man in his late teens or twenties with Graves disease.

At least ten counts were recorded for this clonotype. The J gene is TRBJ2-2, the V gene TRBV18, with D tentatively TRBD2 (5 bases). Germline V CDR1 and CDR2: KGHSH, LQKENI. The CDR3 spans 17 residues. Between the trimmed V and J ends, which lost 6 bases and 1 base, there was a span of 18 bases. This chain's CDR3 is CASSRDLATLNTGELFF. CDR3 in DNA: TGTGCCAGCTCTCGAGACTTAGCGACCCTGAACACCGGGGAGCTGTTTTTT.

This clonotype occurred many times. This chain joins TRBV5-1 and TRBJ2-2; unclear D gene. The V and J ends lost 1 base and 0 bases respectively, with 7 bases between them. The germline V gene has CDR1 SGHRS and CDR2 YFSETQ. The CDR3 length is 15 residues. This chain's CDR3 is CASSLTVANTGELFF. The CDR3 bases are TGCGCCAGCAGCTTGACAGTCGCGAACACCGGGGAGCTGTTTTTT.

Only a few counts were recorded for this clonotype. A read error may account for a junction end that differs from germline. J is TRBJ1-2 and V is TRBV6-8; a possible D gene is TRBD1 (6 bases). The CDR3 covers 11 residues. Germline assignment: CDR1 MNHGY and CDR2 SAAAGT. The CDR3 loop reads CASRGLGGYTF. In DNA form, the CDR3 reads TGCGCCAGCAGGGGCCTCGGTGGCTACACCTTC.

This rearrangement joins TRBV27 to TRBJ2-7; no clear D. Germline CDR1 is MNHEY and CDR2 is SMNVEV (reference sequence). This CDR3 contains 12 residues. Trimming left V 4 bases short and J 6 bases short, with 10 bases between. The CDR3 DNA sequence: TGTGCCAGCAGTTCCGTCCTGGGCGAGCAGTACTTC. Protein sequence: CASSSVLGEQYF.

This rearrangement joins TRBV10-3 to TRBJ1-5, with D hard to call. This CDR3 region has 15 residues. Trimming stripped 3 bases from V and 3 bases from J, with 12 bases between. Looked up from germline, CDR1 is ENHRY and CDR2 is SYGVKD. CDR3 DNA sequence: TGTGCCATCAGTGAAGAGGCCACCTCCAATCAGCCCCAGCATTTT. Amino acid sequence: CAISEEATSNQPQHF.

This clonotype came up a few times. The conserved final phenylalanine or tryptophan is absent from the CDR3, which likely points to a read error. This chain joins TRBV29-1 and TRBJ1-5, with a possible D match to TRBD1 (5 bases). Germline V CDR1 and CDR2: SQVTM, ANQGSEA. The CDR3 covers 13 residues. Trimming pared 4 bases from V and 7 bases from J, leaving 14 bases between. The CDR3 nucleotides read TGCAGCGTTGCGTCAGGGCCAAGGCAGCCCCAGCATCTT. Translating it yields CSVASGPRQPQHL.

This clonotype was counted only a few times. The J gene is TRBJ2-4, the V gene TRBV27; a weak D match, TRBD1 (9 bases). Germline CDR1 is MNHEY and CDR2 is SMNVEV (reference sequence). The CDR3 loop spans 18 amino acids. V gave up 3 bases and J gave up 4 bases, with 22 bases separating them. The CDR3 sequence is CASSFQRGTGRFKNIQYF. CDR3 coding DNA: TGTGCCAGCAGTTTCCAGCGGGGGACAGGGCGGTTTAAAAACATTCAGTACTTC.

This clonotype has a count of ten or more. The chain couples TRBV4-1 to TRBJ2-3, with D unresolved. Germline V gene sequence: CDR1 MGHRA, CDR2 YSYEKL. This CDR3 is 17 amino acids long. V gave up 0 bases and J gave up 6 bases, with 19 bases separating them. CDR3 DNA: TGCGCCAGCAGCCAAGATAGAGGACGCCCAGGAGAGGATACGCAGTATTTT. Its protein is CASSQDRGRPGEDTQYF.